Listed below are T cell receptor beta chains from one sample, sequenced in a study of identifying expanded T cells in peripheral blood. Data came from immunoSEQ multiplex PCR; TCRdb stores just in-frame clones and leaves some out. The sample holds under 95,000 clones; 70% to 90% are singletons and the top ten take 2.5% to 3.5%. The sample consisted of blood. These TCRs come from a person aged 18 to 70 in good health. Both conserved end residues are part of each CDR3. D genes are given only for firm matches. Clone size appears in some rows only: once, few, many, or a class for an expanded clone.

d_gene: TRBD1; abundance: -; j_gene: TRBJ1-2; v_gene: TRBV28; CDR3aa: CASSLGQGYYGYTF; CDR3nt: TGTGCCAGCAGTTTAGGACAGGGATACTATGGCTACACCTTC
d_gene: TRBD1; abundance: -; j_gene: TRBJ1-2; v_gene: TRBV11-2; CDR3aa: CASSLDLKTGPGYGYTF; CDR3nt: TGTGCCAGCAGCTTAGATTTAAAGACAGGGCCCGGCTATGGCTACACCTTC
d_gene: -; abundance: -; j_gene: TRBJ2-4; v_gene: TRBV21-1; CDR3aa: CASSKAQGVAKNIQYF; CDR3nt: TGTGCCAGCAGCAAAGCGCAGGGGGTGGCCAAAAACATTCAGTACTTC
d_gene: TRBD1; abundance: -; j_gene: TRBJ1-5; v_gene: TRBV7-8; CDR3aa: CASSFGGQFNQPQHF; CDR3nt: TGTGCCAGCAGCTTCGGGGGACAGTTTAATCAGCCCCAGCATTTT
d_gene: -; abundance: -; j_gene: TRBJ2-1; v_gene: TRBV29-1; CDR3aa: CSVEVGGEQFF; CDR3nt: TGCAGCGTTGAAGTAGGAGGGGAGCAGTTCTTC
d_gene: -; abundance: -; j_gene: TRBJ1-5; v_gene: TRBV27; CDR3aa: CASSFTIYQPQHF; CDR3nt: TGTGCCAGCAGTTTCACCATCTATCAGCCCCAGCATTTT
d_gene: TRBD1; abundance: -; j_gene: TRBJ2-7; v_gene: TRBV29-1; CDR3aa: CSVAFGQGPYEQYF; CDR3nt: TGCAGCGTTGCATTCGGACAGGGGCCCTACGAGCAGTACTTC
d_gene: -; abundance: -; j_gene: TRBJ2-5; v_gene: TRBV6-5; CDR3aa: CASSYQRGETQYF; CDR3nt: TGTGCCAGCAGTTACCAGAGGGGGGAGACCCAGTACTTC
d_gene: -; abundance: -; j_gene: TRBJ2-7; v_gene: TRBV6-5; CDR3aa: CASSRTGYRHEQYF; CDR3nt: TGTGCCAGCAGTCGAACAGGGTATCGTCACGAGCAGTACTTC
d_gene: TRBD2; abundance: -; j_gene: TRBJ2-3; v_gene: TRBV4-2; CDR3aa: CASSLLTSGSADTQYF; CDR3nt: TGTGCCAGCAGTCTACTCACTAGCGGGAGTGCAGATACGCAGTATTTT
d_gene: -; abundance: -; j_gene: TRBJ1-5; v_gene: TRBV19; CDR3aa: CASTPGGGGQPQHF; CDR3nt: TGTGCCAGTACTCCCGGCGGGGGAGGGCAGCCCCAGCATTTT
d_gene: TRBD1; abundance: -; j_gene: TRBJ2-7; v_gene: TRBV13; CDR3aa: CASSGRTGFYEQYF; CDR3nt: TGTGCCAGCAGTGGTAGGACAGGTTTCTACGAGCAGTACTTC
d_gene: -; abundance: -; j_gene: TRBJ1-2; v_gene: TRBV9; CDR3aa: CASSVSLGSGYTF; CDR3nt: TGTGCCAGCAGCGTATCCTTGGGGAGCGGCTACACCTTC
d_gene: TRBD1; abundance: -; j_gene: TRBJ2-7; v_gene: TRBV2; CDR3aa: CASSEEGAKYEQYF; CDR3nt: TGTGCCAGCAGTGAAGAGGGGGCGAAGTACGAGCAGTACTTC
d_gene: -; abundance: -; j_gene: TRBJ1-1; v_gene: TRBV7-5; CDR3aa: CARSLASPGPRFMNTEAFF; CDR3nt: TGTGCCAGAAGCTTAGCGTCCCCGGGACCCAGGTTTATGAACACTGAAGCTTTCTTT
d_gene: TRBD1; abundance: once; j_gene: TRBJ1-1; v_gene: TRBV28; CDR3aa: CASSLRTGANTEAFF; CDR3nt: TGTGCCAGCAGTTTAAGGACAGGGGCGAACACTGAAGCTTTCTTT
d_gene: -; abundance: -; j_gene: TRBJ2-1; v_gene: TRBV6-5; CDR3aa: CASRNWRGANNEQFF; CDR3nt: TGTGCCAGCAGGAATTGGAGGGGGGCTAACAATGAGCAGTTCTTC
d_gene: TRBD1; abundance: -; j_gene: TRBJ1-1; v_gene: TRBV29-1; CDR3aa: CSVHGQGIFAEAFF; CDR3nt: TGCAGCGTTCACGGACAGGGGATATTTGCTGAAGCTTTCTTT
d_gene: TRBD2; abundance: once; j_gene: TRBJ2-3; v_gene: TRBV5-5; CDR3aa: CASSSGTTRTDTQYF; CDR3nt: TGTGCCAGCAGCAGCGGGACTACCCGCACAGATACGCAGTATTTT
d_gene: TRBD1; abundance: -; j_gene: TRBJ1-1; v_gene: TRBV6-5; CDR3aa: CASSSDRSAEAFF; CDR3nt: TGTGCCAGCAGTTCGGACAGGAGCGCTGAAGCTTTCTTT
d_gene: TRBD1; abundance: -; j_gene: TRBJ1-2; v_gene: TRBV5-6; CDR3aa: CASSRPPHRTGVDYGYTF; CDR3nt: TGTGCCAGCAGCCGCCCGCCACATAGGACAGGGGTTGACTATGGCTACACCTTC
d_gene: -; abundance: -; j_gene: TRBJ1-1; v_gene: TRBV2; CDR3aa: CASKGDTYYTEAFF; CDR3nt: TGTGCCAGCAAGGGGGACACCTATTACACTGAAGCTTTCTTT
d_gene: -; abundance: -; j_gene: TRBJ1-3; v_gene: TRBV6-6; CDR3aa: CASSAGDLGGSIYF; CDR3nt: TGTGCCAGCAGTGCCGGGGACCTTGGGGGGTCCATATATTTT
d_gene: -; abundance: -; j_gene: TRBJ2-6; v_gene: TRBV29-1; CDR3aa: CSVGADAGANVLTF; CDR3nt: TGCAGCGTCGGGGCTGATGCTGGGGCCAACGTCCTGACTTTC
d_gene: -; abundance: once; j_gene: TRBJ2-1; v_gene: TRBV27; CDR3aa: CASKSAGAGGNEQFF; CDR3nt: TGTGCCAGCAAAAGCGCAGGGGCTGGGGGCAATGAGCAGTTCTTC
d_gene: TRBD1; abundance: -; j_gene: TRBJ2-7; v_gene: TRBV18; CDR3aa: CASSSTGQGVSYEQYF; CDR3nt: TGTGCCAGCTCATCAACGGGACAGGGGGTCTCCTACGAGCAGTACTTC
d_gene: TRBD1; abundance: -; j_gene: TRBJ2-7; v_gene: TRBV28; CDR3aa: CASSLGTVYEQYF; CDR3nt: TGTGCCAGCAGTTTGGGGACAGTTTACGAGCAGTACTTC
d_gene: -; abundance: -; j_gene: TRBJ1-1; v_gene: TRBV29-1; CDR3aa: CSVGVQFADSEAFF; CDR3nt: TGCAGCGTTGGGGTCCAATTCGCTGACTCTGAAGCTTTCTTT
d_gene: -; abundance: -; j_gene: TRBJ2-7; v_gene: TRBV6-5; CDR3aa: CASSWDSFRGEQYF; CDR3nt: TGTGCCAGCAGCTGGGACTCCTTTCGTGGCGAGCAGTACTTC
d_gene: -; abundance: -; j_gene: TRBJ1-3; v_gene: TRBV11-2; CDR3aa: CASSLTNTIYF; CDR3nt: TGTGCCAGCAGCCTGACAAACACCATATATTTT
d_gene: TRBD1; abundance: -; j_gene: TRBJ1-4; v_gene: TRBV27; CDR3aa: CASTGTGRAKLFF; CDR3nt: TGTGCCAGCACCGGGACAGGGCGCGCAAAACTGTTTTTT
d_gene: TRBD1; abundance: -; j_gene: TRBJ2-7; v_gene: TRBV5-1; CDR3aa: CASSSFPHAPGQGAYEQYF; CDR3nt: TGCGCCAGCAGCTCGTTTCCTCACGCTCCGGGACAGGGGGCTTACGAGCAGTACTTC
d_gene: -; abundance: -; j_gene: TRBJ2-7; v_gene: TRBV27; CDR3aa: CASGTGGINEQYF; CDR3nt: TGTGCCAGCGGGACCGGTGGGATTAACGAGCAGTACTTC